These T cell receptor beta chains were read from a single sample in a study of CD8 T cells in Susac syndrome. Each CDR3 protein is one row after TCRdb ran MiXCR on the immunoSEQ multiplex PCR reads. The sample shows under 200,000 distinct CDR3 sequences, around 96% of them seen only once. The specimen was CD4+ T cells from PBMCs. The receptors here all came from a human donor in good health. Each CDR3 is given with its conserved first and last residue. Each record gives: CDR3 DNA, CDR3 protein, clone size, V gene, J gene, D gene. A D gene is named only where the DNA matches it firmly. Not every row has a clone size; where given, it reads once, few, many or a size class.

TGTGCCACCAGCAGAGCGGGCTCCTCCTACGAGCAGTACTTC,CATSRAGSSYEQYF,.,TRBV15,TRBJ2-7,.
TGCGCCAGCAGCCGATCTAGCGGGGGTGGAGATACGCAGTATTTT,CASSRSSGGGDTQYF,.,TRBV4-3,TRBJ2-3,TRBD2
TGTGCCAGCACGGGTGGTGGGACTAGCGGTTTAGGTGAGCAGTTCTTC,CASTGGGTSGLGEQFF,.,TRBV28,TRBJ2-1,TRBD2
TGTGCCAGCAGCAAATACTACGAGCAGTACTTC,CASSKYYEQYF,.,TRBV7-2,TRBJ2-7,.
TGTGCCAGCAGCCAAGTAGCGGGGGGGCATGAGCAGTTCTTC,CASSQVAGGHEQFF,.,TRBV4-2,TRBJ2-1,TRBD2
TGTGCCAGTAGGGCGACAGGCCCACAAGAGACCCAGTACTTC,CASRATGPQETQYF,.,TRBV19,TRBJ2-5,.
TGCGCCAGCAGCTCCGGGTCAGGGGACGAGCAGTACTTC,CASSSGSGDEQYF,.,TRBV5-1,TRBJ2-7,.
TGTGCCAGCAGAGCCCGGGGACAGGCGAACACCGGGGAGCTGTTTTTT,CASRARGQANTGELFF,.,TRBV2,TRBJ2-2,TRBD1
TGTGCCAGCAGCTTAGAGGCGGATTCACCCCTCCACTTT,CASSLEADSPLHF,.,TRBV7-2,TRBJ1-6,.
TGTGCCTGGAGTGGGGGGCCGAGCAATCAGCCCCAGCATTTT,CAWSGGPSNQPQHF,.,TRBV30,TRBJ1-5,.
TGTGCCAGCAGAGCAATAGGGGAGACCCAGTACTTC,CASRAIGETQYF,.,TRBV2,TRBJ2-5,.
TGCAGTGCTAGGACACCTTACACAGATACGCAGTATTTT,CSARTPYTDTQYF,.,TRBV20-1,TRBJ2-3,.
TGCAGCGTTTTAGGGGAAAAAGCTTTCTTT,CSVLGEKAFF,.,TRBV29-1,TRBJ1-1,.
TGCAGCGTTAGCCTAGCAGGGGATGGCTACACCTTC,CSVSLAGDGYTF,.,TRBV29-1,TRBJ1-2,.
TGCGCCAGCAGCCCGGGACTAGCGGACACCGGGGAGCTGTTTTTT,CASSPGLADTGELFF,.,TRBV5-1,TRBJ2-2,TRBD2
TGTGCCAGCAGTGAAGGGGGAACCTACACTGAAGCTTTCTTT,CASSEGGTYTEAFF,.,TRBV25-1,TRBJ1-1,.
TGCAGTGCTAGAGATAGAACTAACACCGGGGAGCTGTTTTTT,CSARDRTNTGELFF,.,TRBV20-1,TRBJ2-2,.
TGCAGTGCTAGCGCACGGTATAGCAATCAGCCCCAGCATTTT,CSASARYSNQPQHF,.,TRBV20-1,TRBJ1-5,.
TGTGCCAGCAGTGACAGCTATCGGTACGAGCAGTACTTC,CASSDSYRYEQYF,.,TRBV2,TRBJ2-7,.
TGTGCCAGCAGTTACAGGGTAGAGACCCAGTACTTC,CASSYRVETQYF,.,TRBV2,TRBJ2-5,.
TGTGCCAGCAGCCTCGGGCCTTCTGGAAACACCATATATTTT,CASSLGPSGNTIYF,.,TRBV7-2,TRBJ1-3,.
TGCGCCAGCAGCCAAGGGCCGGCAGGGGCCTACAATGAGCAGTTCTTC,CASSQGPAGAYNEQFF,.,TRBV4-3,TRBJ2-1,.
TGTGCCAGCAGTGAGGACTTGGAAGAGACCCAGTACTTC,CASSEDLEETQYF,.,TRBV2,TRBJ2-5,.
TGTGCCAGCAGCTCCGGGCCGAACACTGAAGCTTTCTTT,CASSSGPNTEAFF,.,TRBV7-3,TRBJ1-1,.
TGTGCCAGCAGCCTCCAGACCCGACTAGCGGGGGGGCCGGGTGAGCAGTTCTTC,CASSLQTRLAGGPGEQFF,.,TRBV7-9,TRBJ2-1,TRBD2
TGTGCCTGGAGTGTAGGGGGGGATCAGCCCCAGCATTTT,CAWSVGGDQPQHF,.,TRBV30,TRBJ1-5,.
TGTGCCAGCAGTATGACACTTAGCAATCAGCCCCAGCATTTT,CASSMTLSNQPQHF,.,TRBV6-2/TRBV6-3,TRBJ1-5,.
TGCAGTGCCCGATCAACAGGGGCCTCAACTAATGAAAAACTGTTTTTT,CSARSTGASTNEKLFF,.,TRBV20-1,TRBJ1-4,TRBD1
TGTGCCACCAGCAGAGCCGGAGGACAGTACAATCAGCCCCAGCATTTT,CATSRAGGQYNQPQHF,.,TRBV15,TRBJ1-5,.
TGCAGCGTGTCGGAAGCAACTAATGAAAAACTGTTTTTT,CSVSEATNEKLFF,.,TRBV29-1,TRBJ1-4,.
TGCAGCTCCTGGGGGGGGCAAGAGACCCAGTACTTC,CSSWGGQETQYF,.,TRBV29-1,TRBJ2-5,TRBD2
TGTGCTAGCAGCCGAGGACAGAGCACAGATACGCAGTATTTT,CASSRGQSTDTQYF,.,TRBV7-7,TRBJ2-3,.
TGCAGTGCTAGAGAGGGGTCCGGGGAGCTGTTTTTT,CSAREGSGELFF,once,TRBV20-1,TRBJ2-2,.
TGCAGTGCTAAACTAGCGGGGGGTCAAGGAGATACGCAGTATTTT,CSAKLAGGQGDTQYF,.,TRBV20-1,TRBJ2-3,TRBD2
TGTGCTAGCAGCACTCGGACCACCGGGGAGCTGTTTTTT,CASSTRTTGELFF,.,TRBV7-7,TRBJ2-2,.
TGTGCCAGCAGCGCGACAAACACTGAAGCTTTCTTT,CASSATNTEAFF,.,TRBV3-1,TRBJ1-1,.
TGTGCCAGCAGCCTACAGGGGGCAAGCACAGATACGCAGTATTTT,CASSLQGASTDTQYF,.,TRBV7-9,TRBJ2-3,TRBD1
TGTGCCACCAGCAGAGAAGGCGGCACTGAAGCTTTCTTT,CATSREGGTEAFF,.,TRBV15,TRBJ1-1,.
TGTGCCAGCAGCCGAGCGGGGAGGGAGACCCAGTACTTC,CASSRAGRETQYF,once,TRBV7-2,TRBJ2-5,TRBD2
TGTGCCAGCAGTGAAGTCGGGGGGGAAGGGACTGAAGCTTTCTTT,CASSEVGGEGTEAFF,.,TRBV6-1,TRBJ1-1,.